This T cell receptor (beta chain) was obtained from a study of T cell changes during pregnancy in multiple sclerosis. Germline V gene data show CDR1 as LNHDA and CDR2 as SQIVND (reference sequence). This CDR3 region has 18 residues. After removal of 0 bases from V and 3 bases from J, the junction contained 6 bases not matched to a gene. Assay: immunoSEQ multiplex PCR; the TCRdb copy retains only in-frame clones and omits some. The profile shows about 80,000 clones, 90% to 95% of them singletons. Sequenced material: CD4+ T cells from peripheral blood mononuclear cells, taken before pregnancy. The genes are TRBV19 and TRBJ2-1; TRBD2 agrees at 12 bases. The sequence was collected from a female donor with multiple sclerosis, enrolled in a pregnancy study. DNA for the CDR3: TGTGCCAGTAGTATAGATGGGACTAGCGGGTCGATCTACAATGAGCAGTTCTTC. Protein: CASSIDGTSGSIYNEQFF.